A single sample is the source of the 6 T cell receptor beta chains below, sequenced in a study of blood T cell repertoires in COVID-19. Using immunoSEQ multiplex PCR, the repertoire was profiled, and TCRdb retains in-frame clones only, with some absent. The sample yields roughly 150,000 clones, about 78% seen once. What was sequenced was peripheral blood. These receptors came from a man aged 55 to 70 who had recovered from COVID-19.

The chain carries TRBV7-3 and TRBJ2-3; possible D gene TRBD2, 5 bases. The CDR3 loop spans 14 amino acids. Trimming shortened V by 4 bases and J by 0 bases, and 8 bases separated the two germline ends. Germline CDR1 is SGHTA and CDR2 is FQGTGA. Here the CDR3 reads CASSSLASTDTQYF. DNA of the CDR3: TGTGCCAGCAGCTCTCTAGCTAGCACAGATACGCAGTATTTT.

V is TRBV14 and J is TRBJ1-1; D is undetermined. Between the trimmed V and J ends, which lost 0 bases and 6 bases, there was a span of 11 bases. Per germline, CDR1 SGHDN and CDR2 FVKESK. The CDR3 length is 14 residues. The CDR3 nucleotides are TGTGCCAGCAGCCAAGATTTATCCGGGGCTGAAGCTTTCTTT. This gives the protein CASSQDLSGAEAFF.

In its sample, this clone was seen a few times. The CDR3 reads CASSSMGQDFYGYTF. The CDR3 bases are TGTGCCAGCAGTTCCATGGGACAAGACTTCTATGGCTACACCTTC. The V call is TRBV27, the J call TRBJ1-2; perhaps TRBD1 as D (6 bases). CDR1 and CDR2 (germline): MNHEY, SMNVEV (reference sequence). V shed 4 bases and J shed 4 bases, with 16 bases lying between them. CDR3 size: 15 residues.

The chain couples TRBV21-1 to TRBJ1-5. TRBV21-1 is reported as a pseudogene. The CDR3 loop spans 11 amino acids. The CDR3 bases are TGTGCCAGCACTCTCAATCAGCCCCAGCATTTT. Amino acids: CASTLNQPQHF.

The J gene is TRBJ2-5, the V gene TRBV19; D uncertain. CDR3 length: 11 amino acids. Between the trimmed V and J ends, which lost 6 bases and 3 bases, there was a span of 5 bases. Germline lookup yields CDR1 LNHDA and CDR2 SQIVND (reference sequence). CDR3 amino acids: CASSLEETQYF. The CDR3 bases are TGTGCCAGTAGCCTCGAAGAGACCCAGTACTTC.

This clone turned up a few times. V usage is TRBV14 and J usage is TRBJ1-1, with D unresolved. There are 15 residues in the CDR3. V dropped 0 bases and J dropped 1 base, with 9 bases sitting between them. Germline V gives CDR1 SGHDN, CDR2 FVKESK. The CDR3 here is CASSQESRGNTEAFF. CDR3 DNA: TGTGCCAGCAGCCAAGAGAGTCGGGGGAACACTGAAGCTTTCTTT.